These T cell receptor beta chains were read from a single sample in a study of Graves' ophthalmopathy and Graves' hyperthyroidism. TCRdb used MiXCR to reprocess the multiplex PCR reads, holding one entry per CDR3 protein. The profile shows about 200,000 distinct CDR3 sequences, under 30% of them singletons. The sequencing sample was made of peripheral blood. These receptors all stem from a man aged 45-65 years with Graves' ophthalmopathy. CDR3s include the opening cysteine and the closing phenylalanine or tryptophan. Fields, in order: clone size, J gene, V gene, D gene, CDR3 DNA, CDR3 protein. D genes are given only for firm matches. Rows may omit the clone size; those that give it use once, few, many or a size class.

>once|TRBJ2-5|TRBV28|.
TGTGCCAGCAGAGAGGACCGGGCGTACCAAGAGACCCAGTACTTC
CASREDRAYQETQYF
>many|TRBJ1-5|TRBV5-1|.
TGCGCCAGCAGCCCCGGGGGGTCAAGCAATCAGCCCCAGCATTTT
CASSPGGSSNQPQHF
>many|TRBJ2-7|TRBV28|.
TGTGCCAGCTCGACCGGGACTCTAATACACGAGCAGTACTTC
CASSTGTLIHEQYF
>many|TRBJ1-1|TRBV6-2/TRBV6-3|.
TGTGCCAGCAGTTACAAAGAGGGCTGGGGCACTGAAGCTTTCTTT
CASSYKEGWGTEAFF
>.|TRBJ1-1|TRBV15|.
TGTGCCACCAGCAGGGCTGGACGGGTCGAAGCTTTCTTT
CATSRAGRVEAFF
>.|TRBJ1-5|TRBV6-2/TRBV6-3|TRBD1
TGTGCCAGCAAATCGGGACAGGGGGGCAATCAGCCCCAGCATTTT
CASKSGQGGNQPQHF
>many|TRBJ1-5|TRBV12-3/TRBV12-4|TRBD1
TGTGCCAGCAGCCTGGGACAGGGCGAACAGCCCCAGCATTTT
CASSLGQGEQPQHF
>many|TRBJ1-2|TRBV2|.
TGTGCCAGCAGGGTGGTTGACTATGGCTACACCTTC
CASRVVDYGYTF
>many|TRBJ2-7|TRBV28|.
TGTGCCAGCAGCGGCGTACTAGAGGCGCGGGAGCAGTACTTC
CASSGVLEAREQYF
>many|TRBJ1-1|TRBV6-1|.
TGTGCCAGCAGTGAGGCGGGGGGCAACACTGAAGCTTTCTTT
CASSEAGGNTEAFF
>.|TRBJ1-2|TRBV20-1|TRBD1
TGCAGTGCTACCCGGGGGACAGGGGGCGGAGGCTACACCTTC
CSATRGTGGGGYTF
>many|TRBJ2-2|TRBV10-3|TRBD1
TGTGCCGTGACCGGGACAGGGAACACCGGGGAGCTGTTTTTT
CAVTGTGNTGELFF
>many|TRBJ2-5|TRBV11-2|TRBD1
TGTGCCAGCAGCTCGCGGGGGGACAGGGGCCAAGAGACCCAGTACTTC
CASSSRGDRGQETQYF
>many|TRBJ1-2|TRBV6-2/TRBV6-3|.
TGTGCCAGCAGTCACAACACTGGCTACACCTTC
CASSHNTGYTF
>.|TRBJ1-1|TRBV15|.
TGTGCCACCAGCAATGGGGGGATTGAAGCTTTCTTT
CATSNGGIEAFF
>.|TRBJ2-7|TRBV6-1|TRBD1
TGTGCCAGCAGTGAGGACAGGGCGAGAGACGAGCAGTACTTC
CASSEDRARDEQYF